A selection of T cell receptor beta chains follows, all from one sample in a study of shared clonotypes between healthy human individuals. Generated by immunoSEQ multiplex PCR, the TCRdb table keeps only in-frame clones and is missing some. Of approximately 840,000 clones listed, around 96% were seen once; the top ten hold roughly 0.23%. The sequenced sample was naive CD8+ T cells sorted from blood. The receptors stem from a man aged 25 to 40 in good health. CDR3s leave out the opening cysteine and the closing phenylalanine or tryptophan. Each record gives: V gene, D gene, clone size, CDR3 protein. A D gene is named only where the DNA matches it firmly. Clone size is not always given. Where it is, it says once, few, many or a class for expanded clones.

v_gene: TRBV25-1
d_gene: -
abundance: -
CDR3aa: ASEGYFSYEQY

v_gene: TRBV5-5
d_gene: -
abundance: -
CDR3aa: ASRSQGQETQY

v_gene: TRBV30
d_gene: TRBD2
abundance: -
CDR3aa: ACVNRAGGSPEQF

v_gene: TRBV27
d_gene: TRBD2
abundance: once
CDR3aa: ASSPRTSGDANTGELF

v_gene: TRBV27
d_gene: -
abundance: -
CDR3aa: ASSLSMDSTTKQF

v_gene: TRBV29-1
d_gene: -
abundance: -
CDR3aa: SVEDRGEPLNTEAF

v_gene: TRBV27
d_gene: TRBD1
abundance: -
CDR3aa: ASSFGTDQPQH

v_gene: TRBV28
d_gene: -
abundance: -
CDR3aa: ASSFVYLLSLNTEAF

v_gene: TRBV19
d_gene: -
abundance: -
CDR3aa: ASSIRQGGNYEQY

v_gene: TRBV19
d_gene: -
abundance: once
CDR3aa: ASAPATSDYEQY

v_gene: TRBV27
d_gene: -
abundance: -
CDR3aa: ASKLTDGPYEQY

v_gene: TRBV27
d_gene: -
abundance: -
CDR3aa: ASSYGRNTEAF

v_gene: TRBV6-5
d_gene: -
abundance: -
CDR3aa: ASSYSGLAEAF

v_gene: TRBV27
d_gene: TRBD1
abundance: -
CDR3aa: ASREQGAREKLF

v_gene: TRBV28
d_gene: -
abundance: -
CDR3aa: ASRSSSYEQY

v_gene: TRBV25-1
d_gene: -
abundance: -
CDR3aa: ATAPAGQETQY

v_gene: TRBV4-1
d_gene: TRBD1
abundance: -
CDR3aa: ASSQRTGRNTEAF

v_gene: TRBV28
d_gene: TRBD2
abundance: -
CDR3aa: ASSHGTSGRGEQF

v_gene: TRBV27
d_gene: TRBD1
abundance: -
CDR3aa: ASSKRQGWDQPQH